This T cell receptor (beta chain) was sequenced for a study of beta chain features in type 1 diabetes. Researchers reported sorting CD4+ naive, central memory, regulatory and stem cell-like memory cells via CD45RO/CCR7/CD25/CD127/CD95/CD27. About this clone itself: As yet, its antigen is unknown.

Of the isolated RNA, all was reverse transcribed, and so the sequenced material was expressed TCRB transcripts. Sequencing used immunoSEQ multiplex PCR; TCRdb keeps in-frame clones, though not all of them. The sample includes about 240,000 clones, 27% of them seen just once. General study findings and limits: TCRB CDR3s from Type 1 diabetes patients were moderately but significantly shorter in all four CD4+ subsets.

Sequencing input: central memory CD4+ T cells from blood. This sequence originates from a man aged 30 to 45 in good health.

As DNA, the CDR3 is TGTGCCAGCAGCTTAGATAGAACGGGGGAGCAGTTCTTC. Translated, it gives CASSLDRTGEQFF. The V call is TRBV11-3, the J call TRBJ2-1; tentatively, D is TRBD2 (5 bases). Trimming shortened V by 0 bases and J by 10 bases, and 10 bases separated the two germline ends. The germline gives CDR1 SGHNT, CDR2 YENEEA. The CDR3 contains 13 residues.